This TCR beta chain appears in the sequencing data of a study of tumor-infiltrating lymphocytes in primary liver carcinoma. About the research overall: The five patients, who were men and women, ranged in age from 30 to 69 years. Regarding the study as a whole: Tumor-adjacent and tumor-blood pairs shared a smaller degree of overlap than tumor region pairs.

CDR1 is MNHNS and CDR2 is SASEGT in the germline V gene. Trimming pared 6 bases from V and 0 bases from J, leaving 14 bases between. This CDR3 is built from 15 residues. Unsorted whole blood supplied the RNA, and germline DNA was extracted too. In regard to this clonotype: No antigen is known for it.

A primer matching the constant region was used to make TCR beta cDNA from approximately 500 ng of total RNA. Three-round nested multiplex PCR performed with slightly modified ARM-PCR produced the TCR beta libraries. Use of TRBV1-TRBV30 forward primers with a C-beta reverse primer characterized the first two PCR rounds, which lasted nine to eleven cycles each. TCRdb re-analysed the multiplex PCR reads in MiXCR, keeping a single row per CDR3 protein. Of about 310,000 distinct CDR3 sequences in the sample, 50% to 60% were seen once. Input material: peripheral blood. The chain combines TRBV6-1 with TRBJ1-2; D might be TRBD1 (5 bases). This clonotype originated in a young woman with primary liver carcinoma and hepatitis B virus infection. The CDR3 nucleotides read TGTGCCAGCAGGCCTTTGGACACAGCTAACTATGGCTACACCTTC. Translation: CASRPLDTANYGYTF.